Shown below are 22 T cell receptor beta chains from a single sample sequenced in a study of blood T cell repertoires in COVID-19. Measured with immunoSEQ multiplex PCR; TCRdb has only the in-frame clones, and not every one. Seen here are some 490,000 clones, roughly 88% observed once, and the top ten hold approximately 3.2%. Sequencing was performed on peripheral blood. The source is a human donor in a cohort sampled during active COVID-19.

The chain couples TRBV11-3 to TRBJ1-1; the D is unclear. The germline V and J ends were trimmed by 5 bases and 4 bases, with 11 bases remaining between them. The V gene's germline CDR1 is SGHNT and CDR2 YENEEA. The CDR3 covers 13 residues. The CDR3 sequence is CASSAGGSTEAFF. The CDR3 DNA reads TGTGCCAGCAGCGCTGGAGGGAGCACTGAAGCTTTCTTT.

In regard to this clone: The same CDR3 also results from other DNA sequences found in this sample. The chain uses TRBV7-2 and TRBJ1-2; the D gene is possibly TRBD1 (6 bases). The CDR3 has 13 residues. CDR1 and CDR2 from the germline V gene are SGHTA and FQGNSA. Trimming pared 2 bases from V and 3 bases from J, leaving 7 bases between. CDR3 sequence reads: CASSLRTDYGYTF. CDR3 nucleotide sequence: TGTGCCAGCAGCTTACGGACAGACTATGGCTACACCTTC.

This chain links TRBV7-8 with TRBJ2-1, with TRBD2 identical over 9 bases. There are 16 residues in the CDR3. Trimming at V came to 2 bases and at J to 7 bases, leaving 9 bases not matched to a gene. CDR1 is SGHVS, CDR2 FQNEAQ, per germline. CDR3 protein: CASSLLAGEIANEQFF. The CDR3 nucleotides read TGTGCCAGCAGCTTATTAGCGGGAGAGATAGCTAATGAGCAGTTCTTC.

V usage is TRBV6-5 and J usage is TRBJ1-3; no firm D call. This CDR3 comprises 13 residues. The V end was cut by 8 bases, the J end by 2 bases, with 10 bases between. CDR1 is MNHEY, CDR2 SVGAGI, per germline. CDR3 sequence (DNA): TGTGCCAGCTTTTTTGCAGCTGGAAACACCATATATTTT. Amino acids: CASFFAAGNTIYF.

The V gene is TRBV11-2, the J gene TRBJ2-7; the D gene is possibly TRBD2 (7 bases). Per germline, CDR1 SGHAT and CDR2 FQNNGV. This CDR3 spans 17 amino acids. Trimming left V 0 bases short and J 3 bases short, with 18 bases between. The CDR3 DNA reads TGTGCCAGCAGCTTAGATCGGGGGGCGGGTTACATCTACGAGCAGTACTTC. It specifies CASSLDRGAGYIYEQYF.

This clone came up a few times. This sequence joins TRBV19 and TRBJ2-3, with D perhaps TRBD1 (6 bases). Germline lookup yields CDR1 LNHDA and CDR2 SQIVND (reference sequence). This CDR3 contains 16 residues. Trimming shortened V by 6 bases and J by 0 bases, and 16 bases separated the two germline ends. In DNA form, the CDR3 reads TGTGCCAGTAGCTATATGGCAGGGGTAAGCACAGATACGCAGTATTTT. Translating gives CASSYMAGVSTDTQYF.

The gene calls are TRBV5-1 and TRBJ2-7; maybe TRBD1 (6 bases). This CDR3 has 15 residues. CDR1 and CDR2 from the germline V gene are SGHRS and YFSETQ. Trimming pared 0 bases from V and 1 base from J, leaving 11 bases between. DNA for the CDR3: TGCGCCAGCAGCTTGGCCTCTACAGGGTCCTACGAGCAGTACTTC. Translation: CASSLASTGSYEQYF.

This rearrangement joins TRBV27 to TRBJ2-3; 7 bases fit TRBD2. The germline V gene encodes CDR1 MNHEY and CDR2 SMNVEV (reference sequence). V shed 5 bases and J 0 bases; nucleotides not matched to a gene: 5. CDR3 length equals 15 residues. CDR3 region: CASSLERGSTDTQYF. The CDR3, as DNA: TGTGCCAGCAGTCTGGAGCGGGGTAGCACAGATACGCAGTATTTT.

The chain joins TRBV30 to TRBJ2-1; 10 bases are a match to TRBD1. The CDR3 consists of 18 residues. V shed 1 base and J 8 bases; nucleotides not matched to a gene: 17. From germline, CDR1 is GTSNPN and CDR2 SVGIG (reference sequence). In DNA form, the CDR3 reads TGTGCCTGGAGTGGATCCGACAGGGGGCAGTGGGGAGACGATGAGCAGTTCTTC. Encoded protein: CAWSGSDRGQWGDDEQFF.

The rearrangement uses TRBV28 and TRBJ1-6; 7 bases fit TRBD1. The CDR3 contains 14 residues. V trimming: 5 bases; J trimming: 7 bases; junction bases outside the gene matches: 5. In germline, CDR1 is MDHEN, CDR2 SYDVKM. CDR3: CASSTGTVNSPLHF. CDR3 DNA: TGTGCCAGCAGTACCGGGACAGTAAATTCACCCCTCCACTTT.

This chain joins TRBV18 and TRBJ1-2, with a weak D call TRBD1 (5 bases). CDR1 is KGHSH and CDR2 is LQKENI in the germline V gene. V was trimmed by 3 bases and J by 8 bases, leaving 13 bases between them. The CDR3 length is 13 residues. The CDR3 is CASSPPGVSGYTF. The CDR3 nucleotides read TGTGCCAGCTCACCCCCGGGGGTCTCGGGCTACACCTTC.

This chain's CDR3 is CARRDWGEKLFF. In nucleotides, the CDR3 is TGTGCCCGACGGGACTGGGGTGAAAAACTGTTTTTT. This chain joins TRBV30 and TRBJ1-4; perhaps TRBD1 as D (5 bases). Germline V gene sequence: CDR1 GTSNPN, CDR2 SVGIG (reference sequence). V was pared by 8 bases and J by 7 bases, with 14 bases between. CDR3 length equals 12 residues.

The chain joins TRBV3-1 (or the pseudogene TRBV3-2) to TRBJ1-5; D is possibly TRBD1 (5 bases). V shed 0 bases and J shed 7 bases, with 7 bases lying between them. Germline V gene lookup returns CDR1 LGHDT and CDR2 YNNKEL (reference sequence). This CDR3 is built from 13 residues. In DNA, the CDR3 is TGTGCCAGCAGCCAAGATCAGGGCCAGCCCCAGCATTTT. Encoded protein: CASSQDQGQPQHF.

The rearrangement links TRBV30 to TRBJ2-5, with a possible D match to TRBD2 (7 bases). The CDR3 length is 12 residues. Germline V gene data show CDR1 as GTSNPN and CDR2 as SVGIG (reference sequence). The CDR3 reads CAGDGGAETQYF. The CDR3 DNA follows: TGTGCGGGGGATGGGGGGGCAGAGACCCAGTACTTC.

DNA of the CDR3: TGTGCCAGCAGTTTGAGTAGCGGGAGGGGGGCCTACAATGAGCAGTTCTTC. Amino acids: CASSLSSGRGAYNEQFF. The rearrangement links TRBV6-2 or TRBV6-3 to TRBJ2-1, with TRBD2 matching over 11 bases. CDR3 size: 17 residues. The J segment lost 2 bases and the V segment lost 4 bases, leaving 7 bases of the junction unmatched. Germline V lookup: CDR1 MNHEY, CDR2 SVGEGT.

V gene TRBV24-1 combines with J gene TRBJ2-4; D not resolved. V lost 8 bases, J lost 13 bases, and 11 bases lay in between. Germline V CDR1 and CDR2: KGHDR, SFDVKD. The CDR3 loop spans 10 amino acids. CDR3 in amino acids: CATIPRIQYF. CDR3 bases: TGTGCCACCATCCCGAGAATCCAGTACTTC.

The chain combines TRBV5-1 with TRBJ1-1, with D possibly TRBD1 on 6 matching bases. V was clipped by 1 base and J by 6 bases, with 16 bases between them. Germline V gene data show CDR1 as SGHRS and CDR2 as YFSETQ. CDR3 length: 15 amino acids. CDR3: CASSLRTGKTSEAFF. The CDR3 DNA reads as TGCGCCAGCAGCTTGAGAACAGGGAAGACTTCTGAAGCTTTCTTT.

Only one count was recorded for this clone. The chain combines TRBV6-1 with TRBJ2-5; 12 nucleotides align to TRBD1. CDR1 MNHNS and CDR2 SASEGT come from the germline V gene. CDR3 length: 17 residues. Trimming removed 4 bases from V and 5 bases from J; junction bases left unmatched: 11. CDR3 region: CASSGSSRDRGPETQYF. The CDR3 DNA follows: TGTGCCAGCAGTGGCTCATCCCGGGACAGGGGGCCTGAGACCCAGTACTTC.

The gene calls are TRBV3-1 (or the pseudogene TRBV3-2) and TRBJ2-3; the D is unclear. The CDR3 is made up of 15 amino acids. Trimming pared 1 base from V and 2 bases from J, leaving 10 bases between. The germline CDR1 and CDR2 sequences are LGHDT and YNNKEL (reference sequence). CDR3 region: CASSQVGPPTDTQYF. As DNA, the CDR3 is TGTGCCAGCAGCCAAGTGGGCCCCCCCACAGATACGCAGTATTTT.

The chain combines TRBV5-1 with TRBJ1-1; D is perhaps TRBD1 (6 bases). Germline V gene sequence: CDR1 SGHRS, CDR2 YFSETQ. V lost 3 bases, J lost 9 bases, and 21 bases lay in between. The CDR3 totals 15 residues. The CDR3, as DNA: TGCGCCAGCAGCTCGGGGGGCGAGTCAGGTCTGAAAGCTTTCTTT. Amino acid sequence: CASSSGGESGLKAFF. Combining the CDR3 with reference TRBV5-1 and TRBJ1-1 gives the whole variable domain KAGVTQTPRYLIKTRGQQVTLSCSPISGHRSVSWYQQTPGQGLQFLFEYFSETQRNKGNFPGRFSGRQFSNSRSEMNVSTLELGDSALYLCASSSGGESGLKAFFGQGTRLTVV.

This chain links TRBV5-1 with TRBJ2-3; 10 nucleotides match TRBD2. CDR1 is SGHRS, CDR2 YFSETQ, per germline. J gave up 6 bases and V 7 bases, and 11 bases lay outside the gene matches. This CDR3 contains 15 residues. The CDR3 nucleotides are TGCGCCAGCTCCGGGACTAGCGACCTTGGGGATACGCAGTATTTT. Protein sequence: CASSGTSDLGDTQYF.

This chain joins TRBV20-1 and TRBJ2-1, with D tentatively TRBD2 (5 bases). V gave up 3 bases and J gave up 8 bases, with 17 bases separating them. The CDR3 extends over 14 amino acids. From germline, CDR1 is DFQATT and CDR2 SNEGSKA (reference sequence). DNA of the CDR3: TGCAGTGCTAGTGCCCAGCGGAGTACTTATGAGCAGTTCTTC. Protein product: CSASAQRSTYEQFF.